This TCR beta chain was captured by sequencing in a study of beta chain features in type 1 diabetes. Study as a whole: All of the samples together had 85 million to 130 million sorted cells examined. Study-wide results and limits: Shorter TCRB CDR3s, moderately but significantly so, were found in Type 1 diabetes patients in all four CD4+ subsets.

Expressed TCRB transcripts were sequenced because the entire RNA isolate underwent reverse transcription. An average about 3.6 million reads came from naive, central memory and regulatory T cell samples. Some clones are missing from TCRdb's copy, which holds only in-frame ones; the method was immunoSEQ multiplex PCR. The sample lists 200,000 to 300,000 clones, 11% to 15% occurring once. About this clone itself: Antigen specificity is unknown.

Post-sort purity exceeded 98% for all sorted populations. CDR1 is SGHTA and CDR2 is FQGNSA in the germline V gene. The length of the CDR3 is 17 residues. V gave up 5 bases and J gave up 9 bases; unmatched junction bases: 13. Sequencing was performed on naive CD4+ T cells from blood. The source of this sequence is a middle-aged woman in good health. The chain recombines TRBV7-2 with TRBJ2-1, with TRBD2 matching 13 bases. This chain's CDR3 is CASSPLGLAGRLAEQFF. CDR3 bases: TGTGCCAGCAGCCCGCTGGGACTAGCGGGGAGGCTCGCTGAGCAGTTCTTC.